Each of the 14 T cell receptor beta chains below was sequenced from the same sample in a study of control samples from healthy donors and cancer patients. Assay used: immunoSEQ multiplex PCR; TCRdb lists only in-frame clones, some missing. The sample has tens of thousands of clones; 70% to 85% are singletons. Specimen: PBMCs. These receptors came from a man aged 65-85 years with lung cancer.

The CDR3 reads CASSPGGIRQNGELFF. The CDR3 DNA reads as TGCGCCAGCAGCCCGGGCGGAATTCGACAGAACGGGGAGCTGTTTTTT. The V gene is TRBV5-1, the J gene TRBJ2-2; TRBD1 is a possible D gene (5 bases). CDR3 length equals 16 residues. The ends were cut back, 4 bases at V and 7 bases at J, with 20 bases in the middle. Germline lookup yields CDR1 SGHRS and CDR2 YFSETQ.

The J gene is TRBJ2-7, the V gene TRBV2; the match to TRBD2 covers 10 bases. V was pared by 2 bases and J by 0 bases, with 4 bases of the junction left unmatched. Germline V gene sequence: CDR1 SNHLY, CDR2 FYNNEI. This CDR3 region has 16 residues. The chain's CDR3 is CASSEPASGGSYEQYF. CDR3 in DNA: TGTGCCAGCAGTGAACCCGCTAGCGGGGGCTCCTACGAGCAGTACTTC. The variable domain in full, with the rest retrieved from reference TRBV2 and TRBJ2-7, is EPEVTQTPSHQVTQMGQEVILRCVPISNHLYFYWYRQILGQKVEFLVSFYNNEISEKSEIFDDQFSVERPDGSNFTLKIRSTKLEDSAMYFCASSEPASGGSYEQYFGPGTRLTVT.

The chain links TRBV6-2 or TRBV6-3 to TRBJ1-1, with D possibly matching TRBD1 (5 bases). The ends were cut back, 2 bases at V and 0 bases at J, with 10 bases in the middle. This CDR3 is built from 15 residues. Germline V gives CDR1 MNHEY, CDR2 SVGEGT. CDR3 loop: CASSYGGRLNTEAFF. The CDR3 nucleotides are TGTGCCAGCAGTTACGGGGGACGTTTGAACACTGAAGCTTTCTTT.

A few counts support this clone. The J gene is TRBJ1-5, the V gene TRBV27, with D perhaps matching TRBD1 (5 bases). Germline CDR1 MNHEY, CDR2 SMNVEV (reference sequence). The V gene lost 4 bases and the J gene lost 4 bases, with 11 bases spanning the gap. This CDR3 comprises 14 residues. The CDR3 region is CASSSAGRNQPQHF. As DNA, the CDR3 is TGTGCCAGCAGTTCCGCAGGGAGGAATCAGCCCCAGCATTTT.

This chain links TRBV5-1 with TRBJ1-5, with a tentative D call TRBD1 (6 bases). CDR3 length: 15 residues. Trimming shortened V by 1 base and J by 4 bases, and 12 bases separated the two germline ends. Germline V gives CDR1 SGHRS, CDR2 YFSETQ. The CDR3 region has the DNA TGCGCCAGCAGCTTGAACGGGGGCTCGAATCAGCCCCAGCATTTT. Protein: CASSLNGGSNQPQHF.

The chain combines TRBV5-1 with TRBJ2-1; D possibly corresponds to TRBD1 (5 bases). The V and J ends lost 0 bases and 12 bases respectively, with 13 bases between them. The germline V gene encodes CDR1 SGHRS and CDR2 YFSETQ. CDR3 length: 13 residues. The CDR3 DNA is TGCGCCAGCAGCTTGGTCCAGGGAAGGGGGCAGTTCTTC. Its protein is CASSLVQGRGQFF.

The V gene is TRBV6-6, the J gene TRBJ2-7; TRBD1 agrees at 12 bases. Per germline, CDR1 MNHNY and CDR2 SVGAGI (reference sequence). CDR3 length: 16 residues. Germline trimming cut 6 bases from V and 4 bases from J; bases unmatched to any gene: 10. The CDR3 reads CASRAPRDRGRYEQYF. The DNA for the CDR3 is TGTGCCAGCAGAGCCCCCCGGGACAGGGGGCGATACGAGCAGTACTTC.

The chain carries TRBV5-1 and TRBJ1-4; D perhaps matches TRBD1 (6 bases). This CDR3 has 15 amino acids. The V end lost 0 bases, the J end lost 5 bases, and 11 bases lay between the germline ends. Germline V gene data show CDR1 as SGHRS and CDR2 as YFSETQ. The CDR3 DNA reads TGCGCCAGCAGCTTGGGAATCCAGGGGAATGAAAAACTGTTTTTT. Protein: CASSLGIQGNEKLFF.

The V call is TRBV15, the J call TRBJ1-4; no reliable D call. The germline V gene encodes CDR1 LNHNV and CDR2 YYDKDF (reference sequence). V lost 3 bases and J 8 bases, leaving 16 bases between the germline ends. This CDR3 comprises 15 residues. The CDR3 reads CATSRGGPKGEKLFF. The CDR3 DNA sequence: TGTGCCACCAGCAGGGGAGGACCCAAAGGGGAAAAACTGTTTTTT.

The rearrangement uses TRBV14 and TRBJ1-1; D unclear. In germline, CDR1 is SGHDN, CDR2 FVKESK. Trimming pared 1 base from V and 4 bases from J, leaving 10 bases between. This CDR3 has 14 residues. CDR3 sequence: CASSQGHWVTEAFF. CDR3 in DNA: TGTGCCAGCAGCCAAGGGCATTGGGTCACTGAAGCTTTCTTT.

This sequence joins TRBV6-4 and TRBJ2-7, with no clear D. The CDR3 totals 13 residues. Germline CDR1 and CDR2: MRHNA and SNTAGT. V was shortened by 3 bases and J by 4 bases, with 10 bases between the two germline ends. The CDR3 bases are TGTGCCAGCAGTGAAGGCCCCTCTTACGAGCAGTACTTC. Translated: CASSEGPSYEQYF.

The CDR3: CATSDEDRTYGYTF. The CDR3 nucleotides are TGTGCCACCAGTGATGAAGACAGGACCTATGGCTACACCTTC. The J gene is TRBJ1-2, the V gene TRBV24-1; possibly TRBD1 for D (6 bases). The CDR3 sequence is 14 residues long. CDR1 is KGHDR and CDR2 is SFDVKD in the germline V gene. The V gene lost 3 bases and the J gene lost 4 bases, with 11 bases spanning the gap.

V usage is TRBV20-1 and J usage is TRBJ1-6, with 7 bases identical to TRBD1. The CDR3 totals 14 residues. The junction had 6 bases not matched to a gene; V was cut back by 3 bases and J by 7 bases. Germline assignment: CDR1 DFQATT and CDR2 SNEGSKA (reference sequence). The DNA for the CDR3 is TGCAGTGCTAGTCGGGACAGCCCCAATTCACCCCTCCACTTT. It yields the protein CSASRDSPNSPLHF.

Within the sample, this clone is medium-sized (0.01 to 0.1%). The gene calls are TRBV5-4 and TRBJ1-3; D call uncertain. The CDR3 is made up of 14 amino acids. Trimming took off 4 bases at V and 3 bases at J, with 11 bases between the two ends. From germline, CDR1 is SGHNT and CDR2 YYREEE (reference sequence). CDR3 in amino acids: CASSASLGGNTIYF. The CDR3 region has the DNA TGTGCCAGCAGCGCGTCCCTTGGTGGAAACACCATATATTTT.